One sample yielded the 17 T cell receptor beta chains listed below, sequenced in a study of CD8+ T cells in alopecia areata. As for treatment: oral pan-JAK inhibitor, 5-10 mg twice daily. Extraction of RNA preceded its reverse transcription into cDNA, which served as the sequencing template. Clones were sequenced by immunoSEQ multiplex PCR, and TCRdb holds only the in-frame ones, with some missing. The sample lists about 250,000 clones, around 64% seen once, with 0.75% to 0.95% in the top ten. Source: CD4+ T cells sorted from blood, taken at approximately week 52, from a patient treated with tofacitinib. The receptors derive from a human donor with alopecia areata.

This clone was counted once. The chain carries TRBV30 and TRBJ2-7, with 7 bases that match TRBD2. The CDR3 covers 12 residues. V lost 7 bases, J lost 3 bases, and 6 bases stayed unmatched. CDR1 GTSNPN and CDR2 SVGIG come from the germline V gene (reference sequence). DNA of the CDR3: TGTGCCTTCCATCGCGGGGGCTACGAGCAGTACTTC. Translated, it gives CAFHRGGYEQYF.

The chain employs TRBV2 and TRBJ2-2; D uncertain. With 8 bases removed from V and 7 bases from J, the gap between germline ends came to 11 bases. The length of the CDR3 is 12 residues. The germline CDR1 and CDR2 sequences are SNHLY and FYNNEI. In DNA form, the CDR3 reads TGTGCCAGCGGGATGACTGGCGGGGAGCTGTTTTTT. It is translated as CASGMTGGELFF.

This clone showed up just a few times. The CDR3 nucleotides are TGTGCCAGCAGTTACTCTTCAGGGATGAGTGGCTACACCTTC. It yields the protein CASSYSSGMSGYTF. V usage is TRBV6-5 and J usage is TRBJ1-2, with D possibly being TRBD1 (5 bases). The germline V gene encodes CDR1 MNHEY and CDR2 SVGAGI. V was trimmed by 0 bases and J by 7 bases, leaving 12 bases between them. The CDR3 is made up of 14 amino acids.

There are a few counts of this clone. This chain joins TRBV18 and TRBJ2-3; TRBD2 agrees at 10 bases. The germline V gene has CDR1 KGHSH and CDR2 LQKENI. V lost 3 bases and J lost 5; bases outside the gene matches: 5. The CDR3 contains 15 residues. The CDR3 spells CASSPLTSGLDTQYF. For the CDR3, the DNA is TGTGCCAGCTCACCCCTGACTAGCGGGTTAGATACGCAGTATTTT.

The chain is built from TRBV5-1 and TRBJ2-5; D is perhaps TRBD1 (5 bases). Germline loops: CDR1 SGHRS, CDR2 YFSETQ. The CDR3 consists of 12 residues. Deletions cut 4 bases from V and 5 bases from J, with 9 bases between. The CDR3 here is CASSVNRETQYF. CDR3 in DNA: TGCGCCAGCAGCGTGAACAGGGAGACCCAGTACTTC. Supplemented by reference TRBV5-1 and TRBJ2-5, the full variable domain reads KAGVTQTPRYLIKTRGQQVTLSCSPISGHRSVSWYQQTPGQGLQFLFEYFSETQRNKGNFPGRFSGRQFSNSRSEMNVSTLELGDSALYLCASSVNRETQYFGPGTRLLVL.

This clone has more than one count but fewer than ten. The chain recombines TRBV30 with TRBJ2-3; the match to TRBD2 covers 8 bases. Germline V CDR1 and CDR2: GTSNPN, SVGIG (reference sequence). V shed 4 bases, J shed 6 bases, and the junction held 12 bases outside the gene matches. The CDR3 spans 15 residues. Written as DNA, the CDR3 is TGTGCCTGGACTTTAGGACTAGCCCAAGCGGATACGCAGTATTTT. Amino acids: CAWTLGLAQADTQYF. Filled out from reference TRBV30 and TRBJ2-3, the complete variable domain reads SQTIHQWPATLVQPVGSPLSLECTVEGTSNPNLYWYRQAAGRGLQLLFYSVGIGQISSEVPQNLSASRPQDRQFILSSKKLLLSDSGFYLCAWTLGLAQADTQYFGPGTRLTVL.

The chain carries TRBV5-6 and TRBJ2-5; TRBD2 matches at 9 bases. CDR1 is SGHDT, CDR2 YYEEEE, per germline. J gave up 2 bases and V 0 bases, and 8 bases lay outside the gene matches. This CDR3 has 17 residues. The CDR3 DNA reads TGTGCCAGCAGCTTGGCGGCTAGCGGGGATCTACAAGAGACCCAGTACTTC. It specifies CASSLAASGDLQETQYF.

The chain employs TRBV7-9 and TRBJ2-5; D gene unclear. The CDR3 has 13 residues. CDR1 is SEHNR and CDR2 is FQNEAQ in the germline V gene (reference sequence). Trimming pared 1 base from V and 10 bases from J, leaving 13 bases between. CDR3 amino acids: CASSLGPIRRQYF. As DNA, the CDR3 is TGTGCCAGCAGCTTAGGACCCATTCGACGCCAGTACTTC. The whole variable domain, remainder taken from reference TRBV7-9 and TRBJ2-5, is DTGVSQNPRHKITKRGQNVTFRCDPISEHNRLYWYRQTLGQGPEFLTYFQNEAQLEKSRLLSDRFSAERPKGSFSTLEIQRTEQGDSAMYLCASSLGPIRRQYFGPGTRLLVL.

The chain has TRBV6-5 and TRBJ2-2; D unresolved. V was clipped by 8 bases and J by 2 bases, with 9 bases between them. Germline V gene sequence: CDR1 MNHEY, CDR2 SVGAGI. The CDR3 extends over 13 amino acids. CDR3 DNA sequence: TGTGCCAGCTCCCTCTCTAACACCGGGGAGCTGTTTTTT. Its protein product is CASSLSNTGELFF.

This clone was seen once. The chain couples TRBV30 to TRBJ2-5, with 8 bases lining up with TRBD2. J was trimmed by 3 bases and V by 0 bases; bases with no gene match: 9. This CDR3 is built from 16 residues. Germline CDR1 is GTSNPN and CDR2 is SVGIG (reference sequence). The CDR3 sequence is CAWSVLAGGSKETQYF. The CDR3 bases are TGTGCCTGGAGTGTACTGGCGGGGGGAAGTAAAGAGACCCAGTACTTC.

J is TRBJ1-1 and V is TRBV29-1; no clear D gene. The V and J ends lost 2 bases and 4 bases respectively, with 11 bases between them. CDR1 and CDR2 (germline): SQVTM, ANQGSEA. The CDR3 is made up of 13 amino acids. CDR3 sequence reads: CSVEYRMGTEAFF. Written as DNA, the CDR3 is TGCAGCGTTGAATACAGAATGGGCACTGAAGCTTTCTTT.

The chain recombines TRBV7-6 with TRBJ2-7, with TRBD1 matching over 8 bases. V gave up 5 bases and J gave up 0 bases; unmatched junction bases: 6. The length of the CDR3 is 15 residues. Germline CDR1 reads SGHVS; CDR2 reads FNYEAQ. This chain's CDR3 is CASSQDRGTSYEQYF. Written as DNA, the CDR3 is TGTGCCAGCAGCCAAGACAGGGGTACCTCCTACGAGCAGTACTTC.

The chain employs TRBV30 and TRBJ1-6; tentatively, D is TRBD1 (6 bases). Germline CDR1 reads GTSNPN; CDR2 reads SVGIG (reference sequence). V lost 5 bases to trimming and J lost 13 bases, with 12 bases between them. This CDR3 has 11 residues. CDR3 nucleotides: TGTGCCTGGGATGGAGGGGGGCCCCTCCACTTT. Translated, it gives CAWDGGGPLHF.

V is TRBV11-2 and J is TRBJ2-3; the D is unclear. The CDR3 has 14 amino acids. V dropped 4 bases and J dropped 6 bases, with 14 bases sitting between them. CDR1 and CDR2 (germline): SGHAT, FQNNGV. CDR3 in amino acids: CASSSRPPTDTQYF. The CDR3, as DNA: TGTGCCAGCAGCTCAAGGCCCCCGACGGATACGCAGTATTTT.

As DNA, the CDR3 is TGTGCCTCGACTGAAGCCTCCTACGAGCAGTACTTC. This encodes CASTEASYEQYF. V is TRBV30 and J is TRBJ2-7, with unresolved D. The CDR3 totals 12 residues. Germline lookup yields CDR1 GTSNPN and CDR2 SVGIG (reference sequence). With 7 bases removed from V and 0 bases from J, the gap between germline ends came to 10 bases. The full variable domain, with the rest looked up from reference TRBV30 and TRBJ2-7, is SQTIHQWPATLVQPVGSPLSLECTVEGTSNPNLYWYRQAAGRGLQLLFYSVGIGQISSEVPQNLSASRPQDRQFILSSKKLLLSDSGFYLCASTEASYEQYFGPGTRLTVT.

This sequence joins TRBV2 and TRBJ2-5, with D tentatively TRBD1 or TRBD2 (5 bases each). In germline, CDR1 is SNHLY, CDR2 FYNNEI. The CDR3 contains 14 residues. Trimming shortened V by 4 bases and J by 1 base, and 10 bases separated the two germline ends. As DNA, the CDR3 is TGTGCCAGCAGTGGTTTGGGACCCCAAGAGACCCAGTACTTC. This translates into CASSGLGPQETQYF.

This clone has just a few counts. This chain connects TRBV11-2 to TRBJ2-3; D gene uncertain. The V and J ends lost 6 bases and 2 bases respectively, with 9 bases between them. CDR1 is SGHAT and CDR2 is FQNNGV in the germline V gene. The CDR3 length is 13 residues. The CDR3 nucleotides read TGTGCCAGCAGTTTACAGATCACAGATACGCAGTATTTT. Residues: CASSLQITDTQYF.